These 19 T cell receptor beta chains were all obtained from the same sample, sequenced in a study of cytomegalovirus exposure and HLA in healthy donors. PCR involved 60 Vbeta and 13 Jbeta primers. Profiled with immunoSEQ multiplex PCR; TCRdb holds only in-frame clones, not every one. The data hold about 150,000 clones, with under 90% observed a single time. The sample comprised PBMCs. The receptor set was obtained from a boy younger than 10 in good health and CMV-seronegative.

V is TRBV2 and J is TRBJ1-3; D is unresolved. Per the germline V gene, CDR1 is SNHLY and CDR2 is FYNNEI. Trimming shortened V by 5 bases and J by 1 base, and 15 bases separated the two germline ends. The CDR3 length is 16 residues. The CDR3 DNA is TGTGCCAGCAGTTTCGGCGGAACGGTTTCTGGAAACACCATATATTTT. This codes for CASSFGGTVSGNTIYF. Supplemented by reference TRBV2 and TRBJ1-3, the full variable domain reads EPEVTQTPSHQVTQMGQEVILRCVPISNHLYFYWYRQILGQKVEFLVSFYNNEISEKSEIFDDQFSVERPDGSNFTLKIRSTKLEDSAMYFCASSFGGTVSGNTIYFGEGSWLTVV.

In nucleotides, the CDR3 is TGTGCCAGCAGCTGGGACAGCCAAAACATTCAGTACTTC. It translates to CASSWDSQNIQYF. This chain connects TRBV5-4 to TRBJ2-4; 7 bases are shared with TRBD1. V trimming: 3 bases; J trimming: 5 bases; junction bases outside the gene matches: 2. The CDR3 loop spans 13 amino acids. In germline, CDR1 is SGHNT, CDR2 YYREEE (reference sequence).

The J gene is TRBJ2-5, the V gene TRBV28; 10 bases agree with TRBD1. J was trimmed by 1 base and V by 8 bases; bases with no gene match: 10. CDR1 and CDR2 from the germline V gene are MDHEN and SYDVKM. The CDR3 has 16 residues. In nucleotides, the CDR3 is TGTGCCAGCCACCTAGGGACAGGGGCATTCCAAGAGACCCAGTACTTC. As protein: CASHLGTGAFQETQYF.

This chain joins TRBV7-2 and TRBJ1-6; D is undetermined. The CDR3 length is 19 residues. Looked up from germline, CDR1 is SGHTA and CDR2 is FQGNSA. The germline V and J ends were trimmed by 0 bases and 0 bases, with 15 bases remaining between them. This CDR3 reads CASSLASGRPSSYNSPLHF. In nucleotides, the CDR3 is TGTGCCAGCAGCTTAGCCTCGGGGAGGCCGAGCTCCTATAATTCACCCCTCCACTTT.

The chain joins TRBV27 to TRBJ2-7; TRBD2 matches at 11 bases. Germline CDR1 is MNHEY and CDR2 is SMNVEV (reference sequence). The junction had 10 bases not matched to a gene; V was cut back by 4 bases and J by 8 bases. The CDR3 runs 15 residues. CDR3 bases: TGTGCCAGCAGTTCCCCCCCTAGCGGGGGGTATAAGCAGTACTTC. It translates to CASSSPPSGGYKQYF.

The chain is built from TRBV30 and TRBJ1-3; 9 bases agree with TRBD1. Germline V lookup: CDR1 GTSNPN, CDR2 SVGIG (reference sequence). The CDR3 has 15 amino acids. J gave up 4 bases and V 5 bases, and 9 bases lay outside the gene matches. For the CDR3, the DNA is TGTGCCTGGGGGATCGCTACAGGGGGCGGAAACACCATATATTTT. This translates into CAWGIATGGGNTIYF.

The V and J genes are TRBV19 and TRBJ2-7; 7 bases map to TRBD2. There are 16 residues in the CDR3. J was trimmed by 2 bases and V by 5 bases; bases with no gene match: 12. Germline lookup yields CDR1 LNHDA and CDR2 SQIVND (reference sequence). The CDR3 loop is CASSAYPRGKTYEQYF. The CDR3 region has the DNA TGTGCCAGTAGTGCTTATCCGCGGGGGAAAACCTACGAGCAGTACTTC.

This clone was seen just once. The chain recombines TRBV2 with TRBJ2-3; the match to TRBD1 covers 12 bases. This CDR3 comprises 15 residues. From germline, CDR1 is SNHLY and CDR2 FYNNEI. The J segment lost 3 bases and the V segment lost 3 bases, leaving 1 base of the junction unmatched. The CDR3 DNA sequence: TGTGCCAGCAGTGAGGGACAGGGGGCAACAGATACGCAGTATTTT. It codes for CASSEGQGATDTQYF.

This clone was detected once. The chain joins TRBV9 to TRBJ1-3; D may be TRBD1 (6 bases). CDR1 SGDLS and CDR2 YYNGEE come from the germline V gene. With 3 bases removed from V and 4 bases from J, the gap between germline ends came to 14 bases. This CDR3 region has 15 residues. CDR3 amino acids: CASSASGTLGNTIYF. Written as DNA, the CDR3 is TGTGCCAGCAGCGCGTCCGGGACACTCGGAAACACCATATATTTT.

The rearrangement joins TRBV11-2 to TRBJ2-2; D may be TRBD2 (5 bases). This CDR3 contains 14 residues. Trimming took 4 bases from V and 4 from J, leaving 10 bases between them. CDR1 is SGHAT, CDR2 FQNNGV, per germline. CDR3 residues: CASSYRTFTGELFF. CDR3 nucleotides: TGTGCCAGCAGCTACCGGACTTTCACCGGGGAGCTGTTTTTT.

This chain connects TRBV9 to TRBJ2-3; TRBD2 might be the D (5 bases). In germline, CDR1 is SGDLS, CDR2 YYNGEE. V was cut by 4 bases and J by 4 bases, with 7 bases left in between. The CDR3 is 12 amino acids. The CDR3, as DNA: TGTGCCAGCAGCCCGGGGTCAGATACGCAGTATTTT. This translates into CASSPGSDTQYF.

This chain connects TRBV10-3 to TRBJ1-1; 9 nucleotides agree with TRBD1. The CDR3 covers 15 residues. J was trimmed by 1 base and V by 3 bases; bases with no gene match: 3. CDR1 is ENHRY, CDR2 SYGVKD, per germline. In nucleotides, the CDR3 is TGTGCCATCAGTGACACAGGGGGCGCGAACACTGAAGCTTTCTTT. Translation gives CAISDTGGANTEAFF.

CDR3 bases: TGTGCCAGCAGCCCGAAACCAGGGAATTGGGATGAGCAGTTCTTC. Translated, it gives CASSPKPGNWDEQFF. This chain joins TRBV7-3 and TRBJ2-1; weak D call: TRBD1 (5 bases). Germline V gene data show CDR1 as SGHTA and CDR2 as FQGTGA. CDR3 length equals 15 residues. Trimming pared 5 bases from V and 8 bases from J, leaving 19 bases between.

The chain links TRBV30 to TRBJ1-6; 10 bases are a match to TRBD1. V trimming: 2 bases; J trimming: 7 bases; junction bases outside the gene matches: 2. Germline CDR1 is GTSNPN and CDR2 is SVGIG (reference sequence). The CDR3 is 14 residues long. CDR3: CAWSRTGGNSPLHF. CDR3 nucleotides: TGTGCCTGGAGTCGGACAGGGGGAAATTCACCCCTCCACTTT. Full variable domain (remainder filled in from reference TRBV30 and TRBJ1-6): SQTIHQWPATLVQPVGSPLSLECTVEGTSNPNLYWYRQAAGRGLQLLFYSVGIGQISSEVPQNLSASRPQDRQFILSSKKLLLSDSGFYLCAWSRTGGNSPLHFGNGTRLTVT.

The chain links TRBV11-3 to TRBJ2-2, with a weak D call TRBD1 (6 bases). Germline V CDR1 and CDR2: SGHNT, YENEEA. Trimming stripped 1 base from V and 6 bases from J, with 18 bases between. The CDR3 covers 17 residues. In nucleotides, the CDR3 is TGTGCCAGCAGCTTAGGAACCGGGACAATATACCCCGGGGAGCTGTTTTTT. This translates into CASSLGTGTIYPGELFF. Full variable domain (outside the CDR3, taken from reference TRBV11-3 and TRBJ2-2): EAGVVQSPRYKIIEKKQPVAFWCNPISGHNTLYWYLQNLGQGPELLIRYENEEAVDDSQLPKDRFSAERLKGVDSTLKIQPAELGDSAVYLCASSLGTGTIYPGELFFGEGSRLTVL.

The chain has TRBV6-6 and TRBJ1-1; weak D call: TRBD1 (5 bases). With 4 bases removed from V and 4 bases from J, the gap between germline ends came to 16 bases. Germline-derived CDR1 and CDR2 are MNHNY and SVGAGI (reference sequence). The CDR3 consists of 15 residues. CDR3 in amino acids: CASSFPEQGSTEAFF. The CDR3 bases are TGTGCCAGCAGTTTCCCCGAGCAGGGATCCACTGAAGCTTTCTTT.

The V gene is TRBV6-5, the J gene TRBJ2-1; 8 nucleotides align to TRBD1. Germline values: CDR1 MNHEY, CDR2 SVGAGI. V lost 11 bases to trimming and J lost 3 bases; unmatched junction nucleotides: 9. The CDR3 extends over 14 amino acids. The CDR3 here is CAQTQGAFYNEQFF. Here the CDR3 DNA reads TGTGCCCAGACCCAGGGGGCCTTCTACAATGAGCAGTTCTTC.

J is TRBJ2-3 and V is TRBV15; D is unresolved. V was clipped by 5 bases and J by 4 bases, with 13 bases between them. This CDR3 spans 14 amino acids. Germline V gives CDR1 LNHNV, CDR2 YYDKDF (reference sequence). Here the CDR3 reads CATSPVLPADTQYF. In DNA, the CDR3 is TGTGCCACCAGCCCTGTACTACCCGCAGATACGCAGTATTTT.

The chain combines TRBV5-6 with TRBJ2-7; D not resolved. CDR3 length equals 12 residues. The V gene's germline CDR1 is SGHDT and CDR2 YYEEEE. V lost 1 base to trimming and J lost 4 bases, with 6 bases between them. CDR3 bases: TGTGCCAGCAGCTTGATCGGTTACGAGCAGTACTTC. This sequence encodes CASSLIGYEQYF.